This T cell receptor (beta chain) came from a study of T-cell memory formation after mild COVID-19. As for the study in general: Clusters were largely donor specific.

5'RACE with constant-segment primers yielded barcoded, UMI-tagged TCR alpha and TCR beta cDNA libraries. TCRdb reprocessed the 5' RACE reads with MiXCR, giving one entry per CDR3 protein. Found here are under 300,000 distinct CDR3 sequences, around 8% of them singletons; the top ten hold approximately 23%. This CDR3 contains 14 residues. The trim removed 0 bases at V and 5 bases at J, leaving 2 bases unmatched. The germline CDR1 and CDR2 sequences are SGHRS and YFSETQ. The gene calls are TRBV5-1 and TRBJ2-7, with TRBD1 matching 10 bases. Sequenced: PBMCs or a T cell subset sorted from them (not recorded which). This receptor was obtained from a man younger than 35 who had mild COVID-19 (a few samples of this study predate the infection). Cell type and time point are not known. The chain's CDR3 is CASSLGQGADEQYF. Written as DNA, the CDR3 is TGCGCCAGCAGCTTGGGACAGGGGGCGGACGAGCAGTACTTC.